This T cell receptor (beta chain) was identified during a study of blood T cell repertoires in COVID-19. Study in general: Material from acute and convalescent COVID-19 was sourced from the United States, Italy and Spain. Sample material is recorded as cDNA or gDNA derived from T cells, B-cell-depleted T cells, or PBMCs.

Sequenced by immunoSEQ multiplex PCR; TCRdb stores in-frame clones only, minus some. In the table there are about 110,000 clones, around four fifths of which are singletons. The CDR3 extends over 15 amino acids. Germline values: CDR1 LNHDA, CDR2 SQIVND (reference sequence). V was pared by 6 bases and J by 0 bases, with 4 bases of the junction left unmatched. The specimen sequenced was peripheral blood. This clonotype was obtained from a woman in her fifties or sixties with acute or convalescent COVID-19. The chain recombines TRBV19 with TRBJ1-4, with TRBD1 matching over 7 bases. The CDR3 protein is CASRSGTATNEKLFF. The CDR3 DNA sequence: TGTGCCAGTAGATCAGGGACAGCAACTAATGAAAAACTGTTTTTT.